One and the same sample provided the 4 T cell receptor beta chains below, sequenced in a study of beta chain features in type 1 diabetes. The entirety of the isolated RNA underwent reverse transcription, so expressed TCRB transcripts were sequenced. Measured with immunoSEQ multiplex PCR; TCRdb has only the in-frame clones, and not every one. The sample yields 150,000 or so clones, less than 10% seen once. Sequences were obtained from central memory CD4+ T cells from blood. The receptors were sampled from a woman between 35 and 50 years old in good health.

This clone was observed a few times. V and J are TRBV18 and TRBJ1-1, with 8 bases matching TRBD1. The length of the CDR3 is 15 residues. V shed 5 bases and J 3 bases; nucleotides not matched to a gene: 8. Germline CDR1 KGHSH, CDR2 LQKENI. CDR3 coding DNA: TGTGCCAGCTCAGGACAGGGCCGGTGGGACACTGAAGCTTTCTTT. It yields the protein CASSGQGRWDTEAFF. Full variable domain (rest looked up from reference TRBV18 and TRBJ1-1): NAGVMQNPRHLVRRRGQEARLRCSPMKGHSHVYWYRQLPEEGLKFMVYLQKENIIDESGMPKERFSAEFPKEGPSILRIQQVVRGDSAAYFCASSGQGRWDTEAFFGQGTRLTVV.

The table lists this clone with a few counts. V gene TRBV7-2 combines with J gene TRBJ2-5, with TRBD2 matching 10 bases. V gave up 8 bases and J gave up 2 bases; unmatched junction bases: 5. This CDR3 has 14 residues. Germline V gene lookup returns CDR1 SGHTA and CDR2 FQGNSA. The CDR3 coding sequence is TGTGCCAGCCTACAAGCGGGGGGGCAAGAGACCCAGTACTTC. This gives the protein CASLQAGGQETQYF.

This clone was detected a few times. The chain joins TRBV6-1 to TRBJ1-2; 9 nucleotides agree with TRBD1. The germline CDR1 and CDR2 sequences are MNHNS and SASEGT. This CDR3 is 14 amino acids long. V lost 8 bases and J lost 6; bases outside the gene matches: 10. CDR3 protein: CASQPGQGHDGYTF. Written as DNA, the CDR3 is TGTGCCAGCCAACCGGGACAGGGACACGATGGCTACACCTTC.

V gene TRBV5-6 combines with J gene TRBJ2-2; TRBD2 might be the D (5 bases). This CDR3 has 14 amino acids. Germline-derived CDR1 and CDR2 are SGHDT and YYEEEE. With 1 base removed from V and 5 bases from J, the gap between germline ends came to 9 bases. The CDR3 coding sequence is TGTGCCAGCAGCTTGTATGAGGGTACCGGGGAGCTGTTTTTT. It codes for CASSLYEGTGELFF.